This TCR beta chain was found in a study of T cells in Graves' hyperthyroidism and ophthalmopathy. This clonotype was observed a handful of times. There were TCR beta CDR3 regions amplified from RNA transcripts. HTBI primers were the set used in a first-round RT-PCR of the TCR CDR3. MiXCR was run by TCRdb on the multiplex PCR reads, yielding one entry per CDR3 protein. The sample contains about half a million distinct CDR3 sequences, around 16% of which appear only once. Among ophthalmopathy patients, the Clinical Activity Score reached at least 3, the NOSPECS grade reached at least 4, and duration remained under 3 months. The study left out patients who had uncontrolled infection, other autoimmune disease, pregnancy or lactation. Used for diagnoses were clinical symptoms, serum thyroxine and TRAb, thyroid ultrasound and orbital computed tomography. The sequenced sample consisted of blood. This sequence was found in a woman in her twenties or thirties with Graves' ophthalmopathy.

This CDR3 is CASSRIGDRDYGYTF. CDR3 bases: TGTGCCAGCAGCCGCATAGGGGACAGAGACTATGGCTACACCTTC. The chain links TRBV7-9 to TRBJ1-2, with 7 bases that match TRBD1. The CDR3 loop spans 15 amino acids. CDR1 SEHNR and CDR2 FQNEAQ come from the germline V gene (reference sequence). The J segment lost 3 bases and the V segment lost 5 bases, leaving 9 bases of the junction unmatched.